The clone carrying this TCR beta chain was seen repeatedly, ten times or more. Unique molecular identifiers tagged individual cDNA molecules. TCRdb re-analysed the 5' RACE reads in MiXCR, keeping a single row per CDR3 protein. The top ten hold 20% of the sample, which has 40,000 to 45,000 distinct CDR3 sequences, about 6.5% seen once. This sample is part of a study of early T cells in non-severe SARS-CoV-2 infection. For the study at large: Chains were not paired, and sequencing was done on bulk RNA from unsorted whole blood.

This CDR3 has 14 residues. In germline, CDR1 is DFQATT, CDR2 SNEGSKA (reference sequence). Trimming at V came to 5 bases and at J to 5 bases, leaving 10 bases not matched to a gene. Material: whole blood, obtained at baseline. The origin of this receptor is an adult who was a healthcare worker with PCR-confirmed SARS-CoV-2 infection or an uninfected control (not recorded which). V is TRBV20-1 and J is TRBJ2-5, with 8 bases matching TRBD2. The CDR3 reads CSARSGEGLETQYF. The CDR3 bases are TGCAGTGCTCGTAGCGGGGAGGGTTTGGAGACCCAGTACTTC.